The present TCR beta chain was sequenced within a study of blood T cell repertoires in COVID-19. Looking at the study overall: Spain, Italy and the United States supplied samples that represented acute and convalescent COVID-19. The cDNA or gDNA used as material had been derived from T cells, B-cell-depleted T cells, or PBMCs.

Original processing notes: Reference gene primer amplification gave estimated nucleated cell counts. Method: immunoSEQ multiplex PCR; TCRdb's copy keeps in-frame clones and lacks some. That table is the source of V, J and clone size, and D and trimming were worked out from the DNA. This table holds 15,000 to 20,000 clones, about four fifths found once. Looked up from germline, CDR1 is MNHNS and CDR2 is SASEGT. Between the trimmed V and J ends, which lost 6 bases and 10 bases, there was a span of 16 bases. The CDR3 runs to 13 residues. The sequenced material came from peripheral blood. The rearrangement uses TRBV6-1 and TRBJ2-1, with a possible D match to TRBD1 (7 bases). The clonotype originates from a man in his forties or fifties with active or convalescent COVID-19. For the CDR3, the DNA is TGTGCCAGCAGGAACCCCAGGGGGGAAGAGCAGTTCTTC. Protein sequence: CASRNPRGEEQFF.